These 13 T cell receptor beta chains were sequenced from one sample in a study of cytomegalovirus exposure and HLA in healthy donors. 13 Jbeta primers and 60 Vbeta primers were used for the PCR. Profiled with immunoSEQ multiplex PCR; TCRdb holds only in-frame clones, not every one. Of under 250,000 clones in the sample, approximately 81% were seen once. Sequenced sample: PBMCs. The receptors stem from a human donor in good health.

CDR3 in amino acids: CASSTQGAQGEKLFF. Here the CDR3 DNA reads TGTGCCAGCAGTACTCAGGGGGCCCAGGGTGAAAAACTGTTTTTT. The chain combines TRBV2 with TRBJ1-4; 8 bases are shared with TRBD1. J was trimmed by 7 bases and V by 5 bases; bases with no gene match: 9. The germline V gene encodes CDR1 SNHLY and CDR2 FYNNEI. This CDR3 has 15 amino acids.

CDR3 DNA sequence: TGTGCCAGCAGCCAAGATGCCGGGAGGCTCGACGAGCAGTACTTC. Protein: CASSQDAGRLDEQYF. The chain links TRBV4-2 to TRBJ2-7, with 7 bases identical to TRBD2. This CDR3 contains 15 residues. The V gene end was trimmed by 0 bases and the J gene end by 5 bases; junction bases not matched to a gene: 7. In germline, CDR1 is LGHNA, CDR2 YNFKEQ.

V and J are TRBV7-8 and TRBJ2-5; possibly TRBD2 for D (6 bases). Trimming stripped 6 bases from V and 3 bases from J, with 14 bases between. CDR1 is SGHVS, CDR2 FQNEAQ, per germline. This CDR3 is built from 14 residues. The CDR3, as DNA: TGTGCCAGCAGTTTTAGGACTATAGAAGAGACCCAGTACTTC. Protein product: CASSFRTIEETQYF.

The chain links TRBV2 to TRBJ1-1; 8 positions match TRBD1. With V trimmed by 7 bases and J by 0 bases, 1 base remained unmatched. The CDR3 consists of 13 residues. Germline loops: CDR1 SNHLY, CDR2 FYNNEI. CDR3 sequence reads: CASKQGVNTEAFF. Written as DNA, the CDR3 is TGTGCCAGCAAACAGGGGGTGAACACTGAAGCTTTCTTT.

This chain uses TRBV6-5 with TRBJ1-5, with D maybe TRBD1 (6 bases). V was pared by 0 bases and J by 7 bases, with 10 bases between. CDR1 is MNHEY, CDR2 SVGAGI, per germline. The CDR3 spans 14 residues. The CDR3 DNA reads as TGTGCCAGCAGTTACTCGGGGGGGGCGCAGCCCCAGCATTTT. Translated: CASSYSGGAQPQHF.

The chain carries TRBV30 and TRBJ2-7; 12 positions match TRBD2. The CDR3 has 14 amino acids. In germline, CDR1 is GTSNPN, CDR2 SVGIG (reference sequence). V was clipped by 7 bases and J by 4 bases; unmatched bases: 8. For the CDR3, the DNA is TGTGCCTCCCTAGCGGGAGGGCATTCGTACGAGCAGTACTTC. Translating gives CASLAGGHSYEQYF.

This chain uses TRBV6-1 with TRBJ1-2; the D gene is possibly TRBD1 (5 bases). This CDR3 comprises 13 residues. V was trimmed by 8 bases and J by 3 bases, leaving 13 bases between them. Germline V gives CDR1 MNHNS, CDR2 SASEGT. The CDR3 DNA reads TGTGCCAGCGCAGACAGAGACTACTATGGCTACACCTTC. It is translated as CASADRDYYGYTF.

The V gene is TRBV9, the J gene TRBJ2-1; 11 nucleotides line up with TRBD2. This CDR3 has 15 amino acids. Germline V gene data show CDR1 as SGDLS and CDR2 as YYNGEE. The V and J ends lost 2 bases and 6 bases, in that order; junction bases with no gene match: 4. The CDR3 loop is CASSVTSGRGNEQFF. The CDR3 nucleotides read TGTGCCAGCAGCGTCACTAGCGGGAGAGGCAATGAGCAGTTCTTC.

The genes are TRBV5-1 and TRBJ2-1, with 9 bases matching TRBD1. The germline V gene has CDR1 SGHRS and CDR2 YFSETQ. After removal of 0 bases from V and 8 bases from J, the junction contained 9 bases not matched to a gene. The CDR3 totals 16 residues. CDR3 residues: CASSLAAGQGIDEQFF. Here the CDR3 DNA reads TGCGCCAGCAGCTTGGCCGCAGGACAGGGGATTGATGAGCAGTTCTTC.

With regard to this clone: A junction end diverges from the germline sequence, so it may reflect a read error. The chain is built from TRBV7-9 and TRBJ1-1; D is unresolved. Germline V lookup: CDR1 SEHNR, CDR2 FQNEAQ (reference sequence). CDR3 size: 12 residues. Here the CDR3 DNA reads TGTTCCAGCAGCCCCCAAAACACTGAAGCTTTCTTT. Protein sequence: CSSSPQNTEAFF.

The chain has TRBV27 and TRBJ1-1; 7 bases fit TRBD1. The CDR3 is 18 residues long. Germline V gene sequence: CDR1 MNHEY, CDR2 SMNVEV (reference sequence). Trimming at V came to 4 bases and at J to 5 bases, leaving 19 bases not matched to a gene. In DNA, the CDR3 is TGTGCCAGCAGTTACCAAGGGGCCATAGACAGGGTAGGTACTGAAGCTTTCTTT. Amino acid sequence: CASSYQGAIDRVGTEAFF.

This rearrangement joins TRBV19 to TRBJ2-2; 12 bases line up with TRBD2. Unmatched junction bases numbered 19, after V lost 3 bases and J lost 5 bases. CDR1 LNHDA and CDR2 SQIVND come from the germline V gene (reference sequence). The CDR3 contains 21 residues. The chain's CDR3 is CASSIGGEVVLAGGRTGELFF. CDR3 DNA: TGTGCCAGTAGTATTGGAGGGGAAGTAGTACTAGCGGGAGGTCGGACCGGGGAGCTGTTTTTT.

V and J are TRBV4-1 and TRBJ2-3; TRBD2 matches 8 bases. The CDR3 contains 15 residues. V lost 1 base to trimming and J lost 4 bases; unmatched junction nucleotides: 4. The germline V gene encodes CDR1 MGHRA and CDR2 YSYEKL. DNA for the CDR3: TGCGCCAGCAGCCAAGGTCGGCGGGAGGCAGATACGCAGTATTTT. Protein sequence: CASSQGRREADTQYF.